A single sample gave rise to the 18 T cell receptor beta chains below, sequenced in a study of cytomegalovirus exposure and HLA in healthy donors. Assay used: immunoSEQ multiplex PCR; TCRdb lists only in-frame clones, some missing. The sample has 71,000 or so clones, about 94% seen once. The sequencing input was PBMCs. Source of these receptors: a woman aged 18-29 years in good health and CMV-seronegative.

The V gene is TRBV6-5, the J gene TRBJ1-2; D perhaps matches TRBD1 (6 bases). Germline CDR1 reads MNHEY; CDR2 reads SVGAGI. CDR3 length: 13 residues. V was shortened by 6 bases and J by 1 base, with 9 bases between the two germline ends. The CDR3 here is CASSRQVNYGYTF. Written as DNA, the CDR3 is TGTGCCAGCAGCAGACAGGTTAACTATGGCTACACCTTC.

This rearrangement joins TRBV9 to TRBJ2-5; D is unresolved. Per germline, CDR1 SGDLS and CDR2 YYNGEE. CDR3 length equals 14 residues. The germline V and J ends were trimmed by 0 bases and 1 base, with 7 bases remaining between them. The CDR3 DNA sequence: TGTGCCAGCAGCGTAGCTCCCTCCCAAGAGACCCAGTACTTC. It translates to CASSVAPSQETQYF.

This sequence joins TRBV7-9 and TRBJ2-1; 15 positions agree with TRBD2. After removal of 5 bases from V and 4 bases from J, the junction contained 6 bases not matched to a gene. The CDR3 has 17 amino acids. From germline, CDR1 is SEHNR and CDR2 FQNEAQ (reference sequence). CDR3 residues: CASSELGTSGRYNEQFF. Here the CDR3 DNA reads TGTGCCAGCAGCGAACTCGGGACTAGCGGGAGGTACAATGAGCAGTTCTTC.

The CDR3 DNA sequence: TGTGCCAGCAGCTTAAGGGAGAATCAGCCCCAGCATTTT. This sequence encodes CASSLRENQPQHF. The chain links TRBV7-9 to TRBJ1-5; D gene uncertain. V lost 2 bases to trimming and J lost 4 bases, with 6 bases between them. Germline V gives CDR1 SEHNR, CDR2 FQNEAQ (reference sequence). This CDR3 is built from 13 residues.

CDR3 amino acids: CACHTGGNTEAFF. The CDR3 DNA follows: TGTGCCTGTCACACCGGAGGGAACACTGAAGCTTTCTTT. The rearrangement joins TRBV30 to TRBJ1-1; D gene unclear. The CDR3 length is 13 residues. Trimming took off 6 bases at V and 1 base at J, with 12 bases between the two ends. The germline V gene has CDR1 GTSNPN and CDR2 SVGIG (reference sequence).

The V call is TRBV6-6, the J call TRBJ1-2; D gene uncertain. Germline CDR1 and CDR2: MNHNY and SVGAGI (reference sequence). This CDR3 has 14 amino acids. With 6 bases removed from V and 5 bases from J, the gap between germline ends came to 16 bases. In nucleotides, the CDR3 is TGTGCCAGCAGGCCAGAGGGCTTGGGGTATGGCTACACCTTC. Translated, it gives CASRPEGLGYGYTF.

The CDR3 DNA reads TGTGCCAGCAGTAAGGACAGGGACTTATCCTACGAGCAGTACTTC. Translation: CASSKDRDLSYEQYF. The chain employs TRBV6-5 and TRBJ2-7; 8 nucleotides align to TRBD1. The V gene's germline CDR1 is MNHEY and CDR2 SVGAGI. Trimming took 5 bases from V and 1 from J; bases not matched to a gene: 7. The CDR3 covers 15 residues.

The V call is TRBV5-1, the J call TRBJ2-4, with 12 positions matching TRBD2. CDR1 SGHRS and CDR2 YFSETQ come from the germline V gene. CDR3 length: 15 residues. J gave up 8 bases and V 0 bases, and 3 bases lay outside the gene matches. CDR3 DNA sequence: TGCGCCAGCAGCTTGGGACTAGCGGGAGTACACATTCAGTACTTC. Encoded protein: CASSLGLAGVHIQYF.

This CDR3 is CASSLQLDRAQEQYF. The DNA of the CDR3 is TGTGCCAGCAGCCTACAATTGGACAGGGCTCAAGAGCAGTACTTC. The chain has TRBV7-9 and TRBJ2-7; TRBD1 agrees at 8 bases. Germline CDR1 SEHNR, CDR2 FQNEAQ (reference sequence). The CDR3 totals 15 residues. Trimming cost V 5 bases and J 7 bases; bases outside gene matches: 13.

The chain joins TRBV27 to TRBJ2-1; 9 bases match TRBD2. Germline assignment: CDR1 MNHEY and CDR2 SMNVEV (reference sequence). Trimming removed 6 bases from V and 4 bases from J; junction bases left unmatched: 7. The CDR3 length is 15 residues. For the CDR3, the DNA is TGTGCCAGCAGCCTCCTTACTAGCGGGTACAATGAGCAGTTCTTC. This translates into CASSLLTSGYNEQFF.

On this clone itself: Different DNA sequences within this sample yield the same CDR3. The chain recombines TRBV5-1 with TRBJ2-2; D unresolved. V lost 2 bases and J 2 bases, leaving 4 bases between the germline ends. There are 13 residues in the CDR3. Per the germline V gene, CDR1 is SGHRS and CDR2 is YFSETQ. CDR3 region: CASSLANTGELFF. The CDR3 DNA reads TGCGCCAGCAGCTTAGCAAACACCGGGGAGCTGTTTTTT.

The CDR3 region has the DNA TGTGCCAGCTCTCAGAACTACGAGCAGTACTTC. Its translation is CASSQNYEQYF. The genes are TRBV2 and TRBJ2-7; D not resolved. Germline V gene data show CDR1 as SNHLY and CDR2 as FYNNEI. There are 11 residues in the CDR3. V was cut by 8 bases and J by 3 bases, with 8 bases left in between.

The chain joins TRBV2 to TRBJ2-7, with TRBD2 matching over 9 bases. Losses at the gene ends were 2 bases for V and 3 bases for J; bases not matched to a gene: 8. Germline V gene sequence: CDR1 SNHLY, CDR2 FYNNEI. The CDR3 sequence is 16 residues long. CDR3 residues: CASSEISGRTGYEQYF. The CDR3 nucleotides are TGTGCCAGCAGTGAAATTAGCGGGAGAACTGGCTACGAGCAGTACTTC.

The chain recombines TRBV19 with TRBJ1-5; 9 positions agree with TRBD1. This CDR3 spans 15 amino acids. The V gene's germline CDR1 is LNHDA and CDR2 SQIVND (reference sequence). V was clipped by 6 bases and J by 4 bases; unmatched bases: 7. The CDR3 DNA is TGTGCCAGTAGCGCACAGACAGGGGGAAATCAGCCCCAGCATTTT. The encoded protein is CASSAQTGGNQPQHF.

The rearrangement uses TRBV19 and TRBJ2-1, with D maybe TRBD2 (5 bases). CDR1 LNHDA and CDR2 SQIVND come from the germline V gene (reference sequence). The CDR3 loop spans 15 amino acids. V was shortened by 4 bases and J by 6 bases, with 16 bases between the two germline ends. The CDR3 here is CASSNFERSFNEQFF. In nucleotides, the CDR3 is TGTGCCAGTAGTAACTTCGAGCGGAGCTTCAATGAGCAGTTCTTC. Together with reference TRBV19 and TRBJ2-1, the CDR3 gives the full variable domain: DGGITQSPKYLFRKEGQNVTLSCEQNLNHDAMYWYRQDPGQGLRLIYYSQIVNDFQKGDIAEGYSVSREKKESFPLTVTSAQKNPTAFYLCASSNFERSFNEQFFGPGTRLTVL.

The chain is built from TRBV5-1 and TRBJ2-3, with D possibly being TRBD2 (6 bases). Trimming stripped 3 bases from V and 2 bases from J, with 16 bases between. This CDR3 comprises 16 residues. Germline V CDR1 and CDR2: SGHRS, YFSETQ. The CDR3 sequence is CASSWGGRGSTDTQYF. The CDR3 region has the DNA TGCGCCAGCAGCTGGGGAGGACGGGGATCCACAGATACGCAGTATTTT. The entire variable domain, with the rest obtained from reference TRBV5-1 and TRBJ2-3, is as follows: KAGVTQTPRYLIKTRGQQVTLSCSPISGHRSVSWYQQTPGQGLQFLFEYFSETQRNKGNFPGRFSGRQFSNSRSEMNVSTLELGDSALYLCASSWGGRGSTDTQYFGPGTRLTVL.

The chain is built from TRBV9 and TRBJ1-1; perhaps TRBD1 as D (5 bases). CDR1 is SGDLS, CDR2 YYNGEE, per germline. Trimming took 0 bases from V and 2 from J, leaving 8 bases between them. The CDR3 has 14 residues. CDR3 in amino acids: CASSVGGPNTEAFF. In nucleotides, the CDR3 is TGTGCCAGCAGCGTAGGGGGCCCAAACACTGAAGCTTTCTTT.

This clone was seen once. The rearrangement links TRBV25-1 to TRBJ1-1; the D gene is possibly TRBD1 (6 bases). Trimming took 1 base from V and 11 from J, leaving 17 bases between them. This CDR3 comprises 14 residues. Germline V gene data show CDR1 as MGHDK and CDR2 as SYGVNS. CDR3 sequence (DNA): TGTGCCAGCAGTGAATCGGGCAGGGGATTTAATGCTTTCTTT. This encodes CASSESGRGFNAFF.